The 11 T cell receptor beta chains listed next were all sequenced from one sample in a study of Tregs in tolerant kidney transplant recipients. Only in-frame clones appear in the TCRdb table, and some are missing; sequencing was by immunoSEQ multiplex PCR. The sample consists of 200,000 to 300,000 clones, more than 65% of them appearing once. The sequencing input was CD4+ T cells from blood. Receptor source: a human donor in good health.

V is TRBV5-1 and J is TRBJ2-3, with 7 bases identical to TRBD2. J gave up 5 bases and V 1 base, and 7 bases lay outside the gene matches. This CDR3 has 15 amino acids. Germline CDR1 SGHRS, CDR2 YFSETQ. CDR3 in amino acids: CASSLWAGEEDTQYF. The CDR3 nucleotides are TGCGCCAGCAGCTTGTGGGCGGGAGAGGAAGATACGCAGTATTTT.

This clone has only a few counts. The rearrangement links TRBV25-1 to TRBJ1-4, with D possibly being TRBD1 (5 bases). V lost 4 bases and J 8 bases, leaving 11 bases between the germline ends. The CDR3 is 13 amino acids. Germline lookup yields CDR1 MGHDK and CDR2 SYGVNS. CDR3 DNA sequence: TGTGCCAGCAGTGGGGGACTTGACGAAAAACTGTTTTTT. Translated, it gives CASSGGLDEKLFF. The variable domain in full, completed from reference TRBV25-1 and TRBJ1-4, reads EADIYQTPRYLVIGTGKKITLECSQTMGHDKMYWYQQDPGMELHLIHYSYGVNSTEKGDLSSESTVSRIRTEHFPLTLESARPSHTSQYLCASSGGLDEKLFFGSGTQLSVL.

The CDR3 loop reads CASSAPLAGVPDTQYF. The DNA of the CDR3 is TGTGCCAGCAGTGCCCCGCTAGCGGGAGTTCCAGATACGCAGTATTTT. The chain has TRBV6-1 and TRBJ2-3, with 10 bases that match TRBD2. The germline CDR1 and CDR2 sequences are MNHNS and SASEGT. V shed 4 bases, J shed 4 bases, and the junction held 8 bases outside the gene matches. The CDR3 is made up of 16 amino acids.

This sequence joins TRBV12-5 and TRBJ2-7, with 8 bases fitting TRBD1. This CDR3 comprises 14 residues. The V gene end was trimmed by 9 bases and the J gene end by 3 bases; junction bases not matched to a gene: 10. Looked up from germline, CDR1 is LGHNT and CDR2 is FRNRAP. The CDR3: CASGSGTGNYEQYF. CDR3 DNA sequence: TGTGCTAGCGGCTCCGGGACAGGCAACTACGAGCAGTACTTC.

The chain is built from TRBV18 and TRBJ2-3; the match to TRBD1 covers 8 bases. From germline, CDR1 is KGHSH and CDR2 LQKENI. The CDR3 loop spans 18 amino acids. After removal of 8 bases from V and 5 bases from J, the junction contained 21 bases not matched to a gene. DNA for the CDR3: TGTGCCAGCACCCGCAGCACGACTGGACAGGGCTATGGAGATACGCAGTATTTT. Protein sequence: CASTRSTTGQGYGDTQYF.

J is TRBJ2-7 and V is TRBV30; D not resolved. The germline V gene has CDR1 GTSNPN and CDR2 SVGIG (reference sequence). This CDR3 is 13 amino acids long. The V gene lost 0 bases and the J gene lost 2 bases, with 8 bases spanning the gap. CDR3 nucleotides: TGTGCCTGGAGTGTAAGCCCTGCCTACGAGCAGTACTTC. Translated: CAWSVSPAYEQYF.

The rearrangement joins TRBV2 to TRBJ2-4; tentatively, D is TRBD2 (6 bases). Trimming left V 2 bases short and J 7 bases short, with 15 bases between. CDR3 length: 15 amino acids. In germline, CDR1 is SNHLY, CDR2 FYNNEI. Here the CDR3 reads CASSESRGRPNIQYF. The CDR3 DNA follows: TGTGCCAGCAGTGAATCTAGAGGGAGGCCCAACATTCAGTACTTC.

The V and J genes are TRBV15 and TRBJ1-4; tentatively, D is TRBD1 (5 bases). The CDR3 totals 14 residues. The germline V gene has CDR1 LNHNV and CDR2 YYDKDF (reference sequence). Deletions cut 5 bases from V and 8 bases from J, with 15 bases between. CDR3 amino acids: CATSSGIGLEKLFF. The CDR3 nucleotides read TGTGCCACCAGCTCAGGGATTGGGTTGGAAAAACTGTTTTTT. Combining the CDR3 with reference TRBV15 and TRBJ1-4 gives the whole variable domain DAMVIQNPRYQVTQFGKPVTLSCSQTLNHNVMYWYQQKSSQAPKLLFHYYDKDFNNEADTPDNFQSRRPNTSFCFLDIRSPGLGDTAMYLCATSSGIGLEKLFFGSGTQLSVL.

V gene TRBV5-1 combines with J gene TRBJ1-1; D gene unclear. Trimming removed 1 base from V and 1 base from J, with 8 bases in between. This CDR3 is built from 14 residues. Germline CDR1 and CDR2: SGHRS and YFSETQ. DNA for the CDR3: TGCGCCAGCAGCTTGAATCCCAGGAACACTGAAGCTTTCTTT. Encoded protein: CASSLNPRNTEAFF.

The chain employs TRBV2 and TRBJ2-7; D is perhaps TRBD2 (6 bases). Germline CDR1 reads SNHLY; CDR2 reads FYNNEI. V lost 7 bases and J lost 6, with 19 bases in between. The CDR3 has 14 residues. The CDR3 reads CASTELAGYLEQYF. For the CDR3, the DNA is TGTGCCAGCACCGAACTAGCAGGTTACCTCGAGCAGTACTTC.

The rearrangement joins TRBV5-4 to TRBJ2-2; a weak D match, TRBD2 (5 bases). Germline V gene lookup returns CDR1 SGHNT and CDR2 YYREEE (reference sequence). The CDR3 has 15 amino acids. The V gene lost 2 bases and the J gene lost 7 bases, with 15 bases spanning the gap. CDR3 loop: CASSFRRLEGGELFF. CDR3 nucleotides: TGTGCCAGCAGCTTCAGGCGACTCGAGGGCGGGGAGCTGTTTTTT.